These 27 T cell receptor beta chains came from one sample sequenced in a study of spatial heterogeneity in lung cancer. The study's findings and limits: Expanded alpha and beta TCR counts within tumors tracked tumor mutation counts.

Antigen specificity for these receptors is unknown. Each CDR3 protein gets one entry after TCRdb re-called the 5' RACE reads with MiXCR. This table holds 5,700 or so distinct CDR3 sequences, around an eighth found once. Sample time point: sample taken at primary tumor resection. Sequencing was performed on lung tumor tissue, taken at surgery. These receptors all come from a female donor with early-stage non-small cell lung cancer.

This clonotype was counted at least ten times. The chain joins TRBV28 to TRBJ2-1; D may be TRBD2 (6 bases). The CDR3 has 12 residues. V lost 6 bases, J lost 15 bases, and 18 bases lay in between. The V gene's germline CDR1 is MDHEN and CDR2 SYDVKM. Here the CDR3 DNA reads TGTGCCAGCAGACCTAGCGCCGGGCTTGGGTTCTTC. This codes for CASRPSAGLGFF. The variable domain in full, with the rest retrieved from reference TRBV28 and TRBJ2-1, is DVKVTQSSRYLVKRTGEKVFLECVQDMDHENMFWYRQDPGLGLRLIYFSYDVKMKEKGDIPEGYSVSREKKERFSLILESASTNQTSMYLCASRPSAGLGFFGPGTRLTVL.

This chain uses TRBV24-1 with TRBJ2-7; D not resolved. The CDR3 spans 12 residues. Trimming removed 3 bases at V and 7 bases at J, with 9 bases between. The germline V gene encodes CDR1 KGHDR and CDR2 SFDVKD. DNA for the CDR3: TGTGCCACCAGTGATCCACATACGGAGCAGTACTTC. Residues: CATSDPHTEQYF.

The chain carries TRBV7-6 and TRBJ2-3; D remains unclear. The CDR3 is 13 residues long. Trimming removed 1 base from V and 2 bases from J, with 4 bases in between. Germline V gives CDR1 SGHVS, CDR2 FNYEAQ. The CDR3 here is CASSLGATDTQYF. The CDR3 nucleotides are TGTGCCAGCAGCTTAGGAGCCACAGATACGCAGTATTTT.

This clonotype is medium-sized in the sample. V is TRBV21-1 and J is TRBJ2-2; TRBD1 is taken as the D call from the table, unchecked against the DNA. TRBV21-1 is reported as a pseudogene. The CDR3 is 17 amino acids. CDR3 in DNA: TGTGCCAGCAGCAATAACCGGGACAGGGGGGTCACCGGGGAGCTGTTTTTT. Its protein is CASSNNRDRGVTGELFF.

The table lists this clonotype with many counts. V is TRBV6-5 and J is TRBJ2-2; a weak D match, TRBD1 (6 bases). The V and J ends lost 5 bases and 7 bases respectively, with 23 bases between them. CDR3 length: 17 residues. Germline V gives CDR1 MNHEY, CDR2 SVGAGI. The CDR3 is CASSPLGAGVMDGELFF. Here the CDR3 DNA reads TGTGCCAGCAGTCCTCTGGGGGCAGGGGTGATGGACGGGGAGCTGTTTTTT.

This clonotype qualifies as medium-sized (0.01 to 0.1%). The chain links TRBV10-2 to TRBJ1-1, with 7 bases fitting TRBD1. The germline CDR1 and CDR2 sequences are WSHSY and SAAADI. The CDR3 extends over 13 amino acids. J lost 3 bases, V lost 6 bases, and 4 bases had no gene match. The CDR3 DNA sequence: TGCGCCAGCAGGACAGGGAGAGACACTGAAGCTTTCTTT. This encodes CASRTGRDTEAFF.

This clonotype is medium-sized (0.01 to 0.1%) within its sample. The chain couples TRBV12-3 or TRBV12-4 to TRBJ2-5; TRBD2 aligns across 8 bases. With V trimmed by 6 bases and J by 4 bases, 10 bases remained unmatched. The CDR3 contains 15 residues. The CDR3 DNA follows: TGTGCCAGCAGCGCGGGACTAGGGGGACCAGAGACCCAGTACTTC. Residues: CASSAGLGGPETQYF.

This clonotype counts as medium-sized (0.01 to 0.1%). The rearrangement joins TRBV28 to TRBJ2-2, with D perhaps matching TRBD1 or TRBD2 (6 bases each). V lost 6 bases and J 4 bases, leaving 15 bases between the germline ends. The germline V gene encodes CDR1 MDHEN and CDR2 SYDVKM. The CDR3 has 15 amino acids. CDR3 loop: CASRGGGGVTGELFF. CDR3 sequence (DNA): TGTGCCAGCAGAGGCGGAGGGGGAGTCACCGGGGAGCTGTTTTTT.

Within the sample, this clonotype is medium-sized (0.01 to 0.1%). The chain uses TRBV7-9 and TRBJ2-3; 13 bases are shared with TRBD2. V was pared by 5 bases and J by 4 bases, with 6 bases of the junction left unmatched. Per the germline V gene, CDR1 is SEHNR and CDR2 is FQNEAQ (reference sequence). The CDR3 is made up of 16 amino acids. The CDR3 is CASSRLAGGEADTQYF. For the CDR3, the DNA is TGTGCCAGCAGCAGACTAGCGGGAGGAGAGGCAGATACGCAGTATTTT.

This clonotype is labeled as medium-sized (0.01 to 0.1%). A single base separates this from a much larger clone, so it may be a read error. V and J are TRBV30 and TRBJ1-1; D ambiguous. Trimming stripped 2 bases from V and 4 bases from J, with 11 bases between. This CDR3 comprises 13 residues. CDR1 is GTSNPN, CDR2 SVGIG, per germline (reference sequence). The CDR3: CAWSLSLTTEAFF. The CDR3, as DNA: TGTGCCTGGAGTCTCTCGCTCACCACTGAAGCTTTCTTT.

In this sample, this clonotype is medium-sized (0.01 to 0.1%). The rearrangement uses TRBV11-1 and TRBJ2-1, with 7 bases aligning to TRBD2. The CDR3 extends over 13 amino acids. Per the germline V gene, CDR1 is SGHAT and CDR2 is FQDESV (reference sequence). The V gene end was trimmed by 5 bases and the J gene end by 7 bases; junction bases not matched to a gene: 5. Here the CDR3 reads CASSQRGGNEQFF. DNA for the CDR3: TGTGCCAGCAGCCAACGGGGAGGGAATGAGCAGTTCTTC.

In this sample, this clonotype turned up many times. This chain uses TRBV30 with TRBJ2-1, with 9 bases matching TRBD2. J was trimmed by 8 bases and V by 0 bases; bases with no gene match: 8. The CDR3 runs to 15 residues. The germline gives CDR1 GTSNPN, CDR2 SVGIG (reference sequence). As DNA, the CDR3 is TGTGCCTGGAGTGTACTGTCTAGCGGGAACGATGAGCAGTTCTTC. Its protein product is CAWSVLSSGNDEQFF.

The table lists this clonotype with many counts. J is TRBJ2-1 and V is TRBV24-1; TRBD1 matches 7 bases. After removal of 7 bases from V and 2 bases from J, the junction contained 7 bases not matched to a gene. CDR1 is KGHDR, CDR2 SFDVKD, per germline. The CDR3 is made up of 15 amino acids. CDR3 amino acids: CATRSRDSTYNEQFF. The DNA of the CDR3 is TGTGCCACCAGGAGCCGGGACAGTACCTACAATGAGCAGTTCTTC.

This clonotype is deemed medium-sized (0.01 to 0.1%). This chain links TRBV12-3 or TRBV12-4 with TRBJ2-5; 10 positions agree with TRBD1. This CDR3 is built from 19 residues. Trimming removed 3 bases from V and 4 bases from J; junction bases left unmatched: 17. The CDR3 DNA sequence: TGTGCCAGCAGTTTTCAGTTCGTCCGTCCGGGACAGGGGAGAGAGACCCAGTACTTC. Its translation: CASSFQFVRPGQGRETQYF.

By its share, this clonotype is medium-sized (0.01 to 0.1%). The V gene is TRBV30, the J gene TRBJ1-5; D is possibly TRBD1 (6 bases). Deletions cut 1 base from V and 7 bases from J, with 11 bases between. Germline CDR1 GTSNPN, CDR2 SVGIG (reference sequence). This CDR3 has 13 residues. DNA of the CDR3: TGTGCCTGGAGTGCACAGGGTCGACAGCCCCAGCATTTT. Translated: CAWSAQGRQPQHF.

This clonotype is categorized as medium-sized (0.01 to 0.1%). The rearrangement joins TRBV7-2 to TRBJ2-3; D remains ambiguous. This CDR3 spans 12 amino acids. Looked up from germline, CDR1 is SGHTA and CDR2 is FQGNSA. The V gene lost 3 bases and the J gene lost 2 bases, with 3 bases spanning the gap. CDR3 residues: CASSFPTDTQYF. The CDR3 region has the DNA TGTGCCAGCAGCTTTCCCACAGATACGCAGTATTTT.

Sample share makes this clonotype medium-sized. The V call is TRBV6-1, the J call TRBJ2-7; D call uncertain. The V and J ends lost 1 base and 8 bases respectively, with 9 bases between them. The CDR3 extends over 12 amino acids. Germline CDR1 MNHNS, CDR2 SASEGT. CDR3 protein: CASSEDALKQYF. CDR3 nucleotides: TGTGCCAGCAGTGAAGATGCCCTTAAGCAGTACTTC.

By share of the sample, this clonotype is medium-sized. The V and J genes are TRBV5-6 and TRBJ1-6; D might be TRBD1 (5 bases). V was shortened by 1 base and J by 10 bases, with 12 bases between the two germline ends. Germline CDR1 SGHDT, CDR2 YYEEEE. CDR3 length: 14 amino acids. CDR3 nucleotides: TGTGCCAGCAGCTTGTCGGGGGGATACTCACCCCTCCACTTT. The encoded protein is CASSLSGGYSPLHF.

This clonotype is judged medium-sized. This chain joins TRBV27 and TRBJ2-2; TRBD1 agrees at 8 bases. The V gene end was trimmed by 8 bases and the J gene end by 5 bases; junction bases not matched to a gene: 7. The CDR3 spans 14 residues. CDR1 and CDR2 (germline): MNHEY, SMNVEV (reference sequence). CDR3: CASRDRGWTGELFF. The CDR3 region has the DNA TGTGCCAGCCGCGACAGGGGCTGGACCGGGGAGCTGTTTTTT.

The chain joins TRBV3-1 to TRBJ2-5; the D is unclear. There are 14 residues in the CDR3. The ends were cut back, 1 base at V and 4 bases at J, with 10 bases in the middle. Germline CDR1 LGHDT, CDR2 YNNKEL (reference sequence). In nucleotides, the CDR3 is TGTGCCAGCAGCCAAGTCTCTACTCGAGAGACCCAGTACTTC. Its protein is CASSQVSTRETQYF.

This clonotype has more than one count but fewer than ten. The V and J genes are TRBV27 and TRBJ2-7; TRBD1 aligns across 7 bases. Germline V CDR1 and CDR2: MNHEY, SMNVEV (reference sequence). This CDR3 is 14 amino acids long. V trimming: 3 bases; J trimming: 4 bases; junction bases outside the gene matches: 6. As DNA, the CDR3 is TGTGCCAGCAGTTTGGACAGGCGCTCTTACGAGCAGTACTTC. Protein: CASSLDRRSYEQYF.

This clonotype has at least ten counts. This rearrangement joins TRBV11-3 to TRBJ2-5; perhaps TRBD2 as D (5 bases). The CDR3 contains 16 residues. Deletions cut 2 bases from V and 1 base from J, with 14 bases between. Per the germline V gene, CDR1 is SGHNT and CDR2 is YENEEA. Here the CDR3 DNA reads TGTGCCAGCAGCTTACGGGTGGACGGACTCCAAGAGACCCAGTACTTC. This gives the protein CASSLRVDGLQETQYF.

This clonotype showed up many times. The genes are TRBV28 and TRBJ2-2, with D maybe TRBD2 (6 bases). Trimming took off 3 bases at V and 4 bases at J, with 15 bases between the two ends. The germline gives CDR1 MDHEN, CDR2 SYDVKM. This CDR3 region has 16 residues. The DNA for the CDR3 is TGTGCCAGCAGTTTCCGGCGGGGAGTCGGCACCGGGGAGCTGTTTTTT. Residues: CASSFRRGVGTGELFF.

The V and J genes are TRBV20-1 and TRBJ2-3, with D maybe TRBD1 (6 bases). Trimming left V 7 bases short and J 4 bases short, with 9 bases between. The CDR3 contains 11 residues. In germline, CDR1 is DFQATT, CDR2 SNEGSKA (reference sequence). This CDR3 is CSVGTSDTQYF. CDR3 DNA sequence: TGCAGTGTGGGGACATCAGATACGCAGTATTTT.

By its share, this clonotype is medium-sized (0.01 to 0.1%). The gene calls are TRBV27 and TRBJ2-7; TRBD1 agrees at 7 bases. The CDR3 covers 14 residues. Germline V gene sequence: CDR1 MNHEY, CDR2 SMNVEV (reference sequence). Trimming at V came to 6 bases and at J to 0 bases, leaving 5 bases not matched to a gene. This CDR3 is CASRPGQSSYEQYV. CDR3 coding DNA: TGTGCCAGCAGACCGGGACAGAGCTCCTACGAGCAGTACGTC.

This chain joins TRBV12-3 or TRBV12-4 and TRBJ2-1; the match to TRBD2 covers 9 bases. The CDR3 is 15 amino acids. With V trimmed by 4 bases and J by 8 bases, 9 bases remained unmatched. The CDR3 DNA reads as TGTGCCAGCAGTTCCCCGACGGCGGGAGGGCATGAGCAGTTCTTC. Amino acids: CASSSPTAGGHEQFF.

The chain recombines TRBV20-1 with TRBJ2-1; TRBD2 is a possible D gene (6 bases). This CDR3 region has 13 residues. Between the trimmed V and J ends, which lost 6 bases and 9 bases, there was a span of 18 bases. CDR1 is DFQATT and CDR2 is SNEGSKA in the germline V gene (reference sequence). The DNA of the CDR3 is TGCAGTGCCCCGGGAGCCGGTTTAGTTGAGCAGTTCTTC. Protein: CSAPGAGLVEQFF.